Each of the 20 T cell receptor beta chains below was sequenced from the same sample in a study of monozygotic twins with inflammatory bowel disease. TCRdb reprocessed the 5' RACE reads, with one entry per CDR3 protein and no DNA. This repertoire includes about 160,000 distinct CDR3 sequences. The sample taken for sequencing was blood. These receptors all stem from a human donor with ulcerative colitis or Crohn's disease, or a healthy co-twin of an affected twin (not recorded which).

The chain is built from TRBV13 and TRBJ1-1; TCRdb's D call of TRBD1 is untestable without DNA. In germline, CDR1 is PRHDT, CDR2 FYEKMQ (reference sequence). This CDR3 contains 15 residues. The CDR3: CASSPGDRQNTEAFF.

This chain joins TRBV7-8 and TRBJ1-1; there is no DNA to check the TCRdb D call of TRBD1. This CDR3 is 14 amino acids long. Germline lookup yields CDR1 SGHVS and CDR2 FQNEAQ. The CDR3: CASSPGQGETEAFF. Drawing the rest from reference TRBV7-8 and TRBJ1-1, the complete variable domain is GAGVSQSPRYKVAKRGQDVALRCDPISGHVSLFWYQQALGQGPEFLTYFQNEAQLDKSGLPSDRFFAERPEGSVSTLKIQRTQQEDSAVYLCASSPGQGETEAFFGQGTRLTVV.

The chain links TRBV6-5 to TRBJ2-2. CDR3 length: 15 amino acids. Germline assignment: CDR1 MNHEY and CDR2 SVGAGI. This chain's CDR3 is CASSYSFGITGELFF.

CDR3 region: CASSQERDREAFF. The V gene is TRBV14, the J gene TRBJ1-1. The CDR3 loop spans 13 amino acids. In germline, CDR1 is SGHDN, CDR2 FVKESK.

The rearrangement links TRBV7-9 to TRBJ2-1; TCRdb calls TRBD2, which cannot be checked without DNA. Germline CDR1 is SEHNR and CDR2 is FQNEAQ (reference sequence). The length of the CDR3 is 16 residues. CDR3 sequence: CASSLVGTSEYNEQFF.

V and J are TRBV21-1 and TRBJ1-2; TCRdb's D call, TRBD1, is unchecked because there is no DNA. TRBV21-1 is classified as a pseudogene. This CDR3 region has 17 residues. This CDR3 reads CASSKALRTGELYGYTF.

The rearrangement joins TRBV5-6 to TRBJ2-7; TCRdb calls TRBD2, which cannot be checked without DNA. Germline lookup yields CDR1 SGHDT and CDR2 YYEEEE. This CDR3 is built from 16 residues. The CDR3 region is CASSLELAGPSYEQYF.

This chain connects TRBV29-1 to TRBJ2-1; TCRdb's assignment of TRBD2 cannot be checked, as there is no DNA. This CDR3 comprises 13 residues. CDR1 is SQVTM and CDR2 is ANQGSEA in the germline V gene. The chain's CDR3 is CSVRARTYNEQFF.

CDR3 sequence reads: CASSGGLEHEQFF. The J gene is TRBJ2-1, the V gene TRBV6-4; absent DNA, TCRdb's TRBD2 call cannot be checked. The germline CDR1 and CDR2 sequences are MRHNA and SNTAGT. The CDR3 consists of 13 residues.

This CDR3 is CASSLPSVAGELFF. This chain uses TRBV7-2 with TRBJ2-2. The V gene's germline CDR1 is SGHTA and CDR2 FQGNSA. The CDR3 contains 14 residues.

J is TRBJ2-5 and V is TRBV6-2 or TRBV6-3; TCRdb proposes TRBD2, but this gene call is untestable without DNA. Germline CDR1 is MNHEY and CDR2 is SVGEGT. CDR3 size: 15 residues. The CDR3 protein is CASSLLAGRKETQYF.

V gene TRBV7-8 combines with J gene TRBJ2-7; TCRdb reports TRBD2, a call that lacks DNA to check it against. The CDR3 contains 16 residues. Germline lookup yields CDR1 SGHVS and CDR2 FQNEAQ. This chain's CDR3 is CASSLAWLAASYEQYF.

The gene calls are TRBV10-3 and TRBJ2-6; TCRdb selects TRBD1, and the lack of DNA leaves this call unchecked. CDR1 and CDR2 (germline): ENHRY, SYGVKD. The CDR3 totals 15 residues. The CDR3 spells CAISGQLSGANVLTF.

This chain uses TRBV24-1 with TRBJ1-4. The CDR3 spans 16 residues. Germline CDR1 KGHDR, CDR2 SFDVKD. CDR3 amino acids: CATHPRGVSTNEKLFF.

The chain is built from TRBV11-3 and TRBJ1-1; there is no DNA to check the TCRdb D call of TRBD1. The germline V gene encodes CDR1 SGHNT and CDR2 YENEEA. The CDR3 runs to 15 residues. The CDR3 sequence: CASSLAWKPGTEAFF.

J is TRBJ2-3 and V is TRBV19; the TCRdb D gene call, TRBD2, has no DNA to confirm it. Germline CDR1 and CDR2: LNHDA and SQIVND (reference sequence). This CDR3 region has 13 residues. The CDR3 reads CASSMGLVSTQYF.

The rearrangement uses TRBV7-2 and TRBJ2-3. The CDR3 is made up of 13 amino acids. CDR1 is SGHTA, CDR2 FQGNSA, per germline. The CDR3 sequence is CASSPRLVETQYF.

This chain uses TRBV6-5 with TRBJ2-3; TCRdb's assignment of TRBD1 cannot be checked, as there is no DNA. Germline V gives CDR1 MNHEY, CDR2 SVGAGI. The CDR3 covers 18 residues. The chain's CDR3 is CASSYGGLRSLGTDTQYF.

The CDR3 protein is CASSYLGLAGGPNNEQFF. The rearrangement joins TRBV6-2 or TRBV6-3 to TRBJ2-1; TCRdb's D gene call, TRBD2, goes unchecked for lack of DNA. This CDR3 spans 18 amino acids. Looked up from germline, CDR1 is MNHEY and CDR2 is SVGEGT.

The V call is TRBV4-1, the J call TRBJ2-1; with no DNA, the TCRdb D assignment of TRBD2 cannot be verified. This CDR3 spans 19 amino acids. Per the germline V gene, CDR1 is MGHRA and CDR2 is YSYEKL. The CDR3 loop reads CASSQGRLAGGSSYNEQFF.